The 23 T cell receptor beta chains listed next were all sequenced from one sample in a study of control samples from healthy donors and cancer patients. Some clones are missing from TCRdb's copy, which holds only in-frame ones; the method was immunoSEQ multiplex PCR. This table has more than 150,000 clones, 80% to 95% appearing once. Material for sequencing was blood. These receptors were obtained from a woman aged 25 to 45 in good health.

The CDR3 bases are TGTGCCATCAGTGAGGCAGGAACTTCGGGTCAGCCCCAGCATTTT. Amino acid sequence: CAISEAGTSGQPQHF. The chain combines TRBV10-3 with TRBJ1-5; D remains ambiguous. This CDR3 has 15 residues. V gave up 2 bases and J gave up 6 bases, with 14 bases separating them. Germline CDR1 is ENHRY and CDR2 is SYGVKD.

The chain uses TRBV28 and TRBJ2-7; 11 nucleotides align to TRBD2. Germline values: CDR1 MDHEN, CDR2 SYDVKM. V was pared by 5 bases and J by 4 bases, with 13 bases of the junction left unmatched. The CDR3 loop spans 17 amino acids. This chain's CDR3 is CASSPGTSGTGWYEQYF. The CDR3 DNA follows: TGTGCCAGCAGTCCCGGGACTAGCGGAACAGGGTGGTACGAGCAGTACTTC. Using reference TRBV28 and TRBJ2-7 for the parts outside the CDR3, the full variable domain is DVKVTQSSRYLVKRTGEKVFLECVQDMDHENMFWYRQDPGLGLRLIYFSYDVKMKEKGDIPEGYSVSREKKERFSLILESASTNQTSMYLCASSPGTSGTGWYEQYFGPGTRLTVT.

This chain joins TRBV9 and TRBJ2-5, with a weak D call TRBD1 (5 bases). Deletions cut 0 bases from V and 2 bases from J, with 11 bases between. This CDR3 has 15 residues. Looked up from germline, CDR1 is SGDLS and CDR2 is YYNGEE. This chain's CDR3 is CASSVEGRLQETQYF. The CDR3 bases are TGTGCCAGCAGCGTAGAGGGGCGCTTACAAGAGACCCAGTACTTC.

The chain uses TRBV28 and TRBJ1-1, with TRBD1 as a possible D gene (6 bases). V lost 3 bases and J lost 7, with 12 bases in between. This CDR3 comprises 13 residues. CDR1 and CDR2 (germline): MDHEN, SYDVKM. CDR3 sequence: CASSFGGRGEAFF. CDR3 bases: TGTGCCAGCAGTTTCGGGGGGCGCGGTGAAGCTTTCTTT.

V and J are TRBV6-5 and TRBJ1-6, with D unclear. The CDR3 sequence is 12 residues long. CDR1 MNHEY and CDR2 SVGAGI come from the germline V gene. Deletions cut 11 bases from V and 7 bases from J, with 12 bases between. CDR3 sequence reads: CAARGLNSPLHF. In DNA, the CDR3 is TGTGCCGCGCGGGGTTTAAATTCACCCCTCCACTTT.

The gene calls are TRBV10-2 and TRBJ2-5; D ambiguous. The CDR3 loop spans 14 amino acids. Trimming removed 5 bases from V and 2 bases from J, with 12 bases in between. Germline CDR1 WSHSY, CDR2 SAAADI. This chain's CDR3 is CASSRAGLQETQYF. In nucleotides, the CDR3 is TGCGCCAGCAGTAGGGCCGGCCTACAAGAGACCCAGTACTTC.

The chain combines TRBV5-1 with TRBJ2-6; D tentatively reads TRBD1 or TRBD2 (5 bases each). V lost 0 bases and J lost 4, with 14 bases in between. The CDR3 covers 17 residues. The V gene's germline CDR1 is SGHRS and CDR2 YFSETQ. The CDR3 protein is CASSLAEWGSGANVLTF. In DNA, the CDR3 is TGCGCCAGCAGCTTGGCCGAGTGGGGGTCCGGGGCCAACGTCCTGACTTTC.

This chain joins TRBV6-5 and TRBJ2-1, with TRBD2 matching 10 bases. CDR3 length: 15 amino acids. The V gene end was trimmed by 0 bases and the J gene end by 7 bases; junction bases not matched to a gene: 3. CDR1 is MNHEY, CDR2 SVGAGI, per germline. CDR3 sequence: CASSYSTAGGNEQFF. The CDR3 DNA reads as TGTGCCAGCAGTTACTCGACAGCGGGAGGGAATGAGCAGTTCTTC.

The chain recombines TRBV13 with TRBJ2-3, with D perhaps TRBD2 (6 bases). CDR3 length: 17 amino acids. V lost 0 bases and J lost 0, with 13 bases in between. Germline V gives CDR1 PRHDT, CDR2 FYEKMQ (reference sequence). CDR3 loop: CASSLGGRAGSTDTQYF. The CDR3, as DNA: TGTGCCAGCAGCTTAGGCGGCCGGGCGGGGAGCACAGATACGCAGTATTTT.

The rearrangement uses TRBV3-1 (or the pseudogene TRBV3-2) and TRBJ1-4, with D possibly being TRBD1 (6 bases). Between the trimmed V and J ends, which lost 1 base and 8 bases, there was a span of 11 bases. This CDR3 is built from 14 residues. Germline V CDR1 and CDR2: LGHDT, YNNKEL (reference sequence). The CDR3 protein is CASSQGGAGEKLFF. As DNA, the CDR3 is TGTGCCAGCAGCCAAGGGGGGGCTGGGGAAAAACTGTTTTTT.

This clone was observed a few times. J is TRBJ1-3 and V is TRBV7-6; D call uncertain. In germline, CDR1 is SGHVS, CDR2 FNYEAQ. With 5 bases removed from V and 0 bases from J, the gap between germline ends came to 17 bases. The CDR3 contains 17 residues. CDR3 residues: CASSPGYSSVSGNTIYF. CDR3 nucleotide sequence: TGTGCCAGCAGCCCTGGGTACAGCTCAGTCTCTGGAAACACCATATATTTT.

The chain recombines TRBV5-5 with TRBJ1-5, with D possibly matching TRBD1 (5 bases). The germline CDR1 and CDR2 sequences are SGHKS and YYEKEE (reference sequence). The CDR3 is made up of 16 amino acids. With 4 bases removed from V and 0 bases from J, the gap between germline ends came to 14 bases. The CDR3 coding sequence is TGTGCCAGCAGCCTAAGCACAGGAAATAGCAATCAGCCCCAGCATTTT. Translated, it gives CASSLSTGNSNQPQHF.

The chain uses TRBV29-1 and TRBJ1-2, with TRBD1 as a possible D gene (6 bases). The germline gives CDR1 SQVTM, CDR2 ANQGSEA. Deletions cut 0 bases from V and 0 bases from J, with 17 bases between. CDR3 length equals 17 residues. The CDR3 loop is CSVEDPERGSANYGYTF. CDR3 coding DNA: TGCAGCGTTGAAGATCCGGAAAGGGGGTCAGCTAACTATGGCTACACCTTC. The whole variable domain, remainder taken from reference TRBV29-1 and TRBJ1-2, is SAVISQKPSRDICQRGTSLTIQCQVDSQVTMMFWYRQQPGQSLTLIATANQGSEATYESGFVIDKFPISRPNLTFSTLTVSNMSPEDSSIYLCSVEDPERGSANYGYTFGSGTRLTVV.

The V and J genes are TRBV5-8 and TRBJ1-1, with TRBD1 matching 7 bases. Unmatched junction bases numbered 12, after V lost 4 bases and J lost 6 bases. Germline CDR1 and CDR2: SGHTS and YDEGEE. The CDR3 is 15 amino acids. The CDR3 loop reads CASSRGTDLYAEAFF. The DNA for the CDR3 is TGTGCCAGCAGCCGGGGGACAGACTTATATGCTGAAGCTTTCTTT.

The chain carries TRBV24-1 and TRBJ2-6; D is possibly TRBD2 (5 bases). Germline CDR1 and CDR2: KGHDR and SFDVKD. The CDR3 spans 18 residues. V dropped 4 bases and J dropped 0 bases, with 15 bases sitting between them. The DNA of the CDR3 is TGTGCCACCAGTGACAACGTGTTGAGGGACTCTGGGGCCAACGTCCTGACTTTC. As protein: CATSDNVLRDSGANVLTF.

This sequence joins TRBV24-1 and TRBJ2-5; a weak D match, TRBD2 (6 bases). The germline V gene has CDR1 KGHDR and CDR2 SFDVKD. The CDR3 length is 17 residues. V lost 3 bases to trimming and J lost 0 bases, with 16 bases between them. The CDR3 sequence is CATSDRSGWGYQETQYF. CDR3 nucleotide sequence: TGTGCCACCAGTGATCGGAGCGGGTGGGGGTACCAAGAGACCCAGTACTTC.

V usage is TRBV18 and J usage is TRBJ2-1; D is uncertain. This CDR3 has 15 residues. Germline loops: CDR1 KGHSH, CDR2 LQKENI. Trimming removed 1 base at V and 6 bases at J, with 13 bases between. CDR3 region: CASSPRQVIGNEQFF. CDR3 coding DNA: TGTGCCAGCTCACCACGGCAGGTTATAGGCAATGAGCAGTTCTTC.

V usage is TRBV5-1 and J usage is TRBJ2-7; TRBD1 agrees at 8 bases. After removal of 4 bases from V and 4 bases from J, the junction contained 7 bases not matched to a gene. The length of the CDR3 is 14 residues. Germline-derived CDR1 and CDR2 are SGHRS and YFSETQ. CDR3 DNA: TGCGCCAGCAGCCTAGGACAGGGTAGATACGAGCAGTACTTC. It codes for CASSLGQGRYEQYF.

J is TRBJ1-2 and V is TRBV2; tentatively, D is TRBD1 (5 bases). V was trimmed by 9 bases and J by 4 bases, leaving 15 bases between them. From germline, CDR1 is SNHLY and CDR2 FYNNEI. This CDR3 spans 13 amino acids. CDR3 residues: CARAGGFGYGYTF. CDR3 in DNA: TGTGCCAGGGCCGGGGGGTTCGGCTATGGCTACACCTTC.

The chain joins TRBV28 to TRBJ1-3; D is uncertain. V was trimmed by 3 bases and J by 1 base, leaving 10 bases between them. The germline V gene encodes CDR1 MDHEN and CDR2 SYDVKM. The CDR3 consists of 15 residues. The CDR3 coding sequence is TGTGCCAGCAGTTTGCTGGGGTTATCTGGAAACACCATATATTTT. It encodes CASSLLGLSGNTIYF.

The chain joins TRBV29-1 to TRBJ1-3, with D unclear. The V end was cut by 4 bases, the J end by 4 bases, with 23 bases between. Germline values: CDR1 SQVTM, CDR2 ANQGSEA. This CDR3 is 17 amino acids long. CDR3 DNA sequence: TGCAGCGTTGTTGGGGATTTAGACTCTAAAGACGGAAACACCATATATTTT. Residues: CSVVGDLDSKDGNTIYF.

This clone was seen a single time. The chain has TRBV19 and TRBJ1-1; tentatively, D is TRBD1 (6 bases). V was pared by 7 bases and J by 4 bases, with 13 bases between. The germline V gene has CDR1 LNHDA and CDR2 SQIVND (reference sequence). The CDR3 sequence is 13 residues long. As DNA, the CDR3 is TGTGCCAGTAAATATCAGGGGTTCACTGAAGCTTTCTTT. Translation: CASKYQGFTEAFF.

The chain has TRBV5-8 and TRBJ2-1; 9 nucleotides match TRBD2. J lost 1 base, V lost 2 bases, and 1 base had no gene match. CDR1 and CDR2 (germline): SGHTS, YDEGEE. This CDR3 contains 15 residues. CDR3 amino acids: CASSFGLASYNEQFF. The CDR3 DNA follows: TGTGCCAGCAGCTTTGGACTAGCGTCCTACAATGAGCAGTTCTTC.